The 28 T cell receptor beta chains presented below share a single source sample, sequenced in a study of blood T cell repertoires in COVID-19. TCRdb's table, derived via immunoSEQ multiplex PCR, lists solely in-frame clones and lacks some. Seen here are fewer than 250,000 clones, about 86% observed once, and the top ten hold about 7.4%. Sample: peripheral blood. The receptors derive from a woman aged 50 to 60 with acute or convalescent COVID-19.

This clone was detected once. The rearrangement joins TRBV11-2 to TRBJ2-7; the match to TRBD1 covers 11 bases. The V and J ends lost 5 bases and 3 bases, in that order; junction bases with no gene match: 3. CDR1 is SGHAT, CDR2 FQNNGV, per germline. This CDR3 is built from 14 residues. CDR3: CASSVGTGGYEQYF. The CDR3 DNA is TGTGCCAGCAGCGTAGGGACAGGGGGCTACGAGCAGTACTTC.

The chain recombines TRBV27 with TRBJ2-7, with D perhaps matching TRBD1 (6 bases). Trimming removed 2 bases from V and 6 bases from J, with 14 bases in between. This CDR3 region has 14 residues. Germline CDR1 MNHEY, CDR2 SMNVEV (reference sequence). The CDR3 coding sequence is TGTGCCAGCAGTTTAGGGACCAAAGGGGGCGAGCAGTACTTC. Protein product: CASSLGTKGGEQYF.

The chain couples TRBV20-1 to TRBJ2-7; 8 positions agree with TRBD1. The CDR3 spans 14 residues. Trimming cost V 3 bases and J 3 bases; bases outside gene matches: 7. The germline V gene has CDR1 DFQATT and CDR2 SNEGSKA (reference sequence). The CDR3 reads CSASLQGVRYEQYF. The CDR3 nucleotides read TGCAGTGCTAGTCTACAGGGGGTACGCTACGAGCAGTACTTC.

The J gene is TRBJ1-2, the V gene TRBV6-1; D unclear. Trimming took off 1 base at V and 4 bases at J, with 10 bases between the two ends. CDR3 length: 14 amino acids. Germline V lookup: CDR1 MNHNS, CDR2 SASEGT. The DNA for the CDR3 is TGTGCCAGCAGTGAAGTCGATCTTAGCTATGGCTACACCTTC. Amino acids: CASSEVDLSYGYTF.

This rearrangement joins TRBV20-1 to TRBJ2-7; D possibly corresponds to TRBD2 (5 bases). The germline V and J ends were trimmed by 6 bases and 7 bases, with 16 bases remaining between them. CDR1 and CDR2 from the germline V gene are DFQATT and SNEGSKA (reference sequence). The CDR3 covers 12 residues. The CDR3 loop reads CSASGISGEQYF. As DNA, the CDR3 is TGCAGTGCAAGTGGAATCTCGGGGGAGCAGTACTTC.

J is TRBJ2-1 and V is TRBV29-1; possibly TRBD2 for D (5 bases). Trimming shortened V by 5 bases and J by 7 bases, and 18 bases separated the two germline ends. The CDR3 spans 14 residues. Germline CDR1 SQVTM, CDR2 ANQGSEA. CDR3 in amino acids: CSVTQAARGNEQFF. The CDR3 region has the DNA TGCAGCGTTACCCAAGCGGCAAGAGGGAATGAGCAGTTCTTC.

The rearrangement joins TRBV28 to TRBJ1-2; D gene uncertain. Germline CDR1 is MDHEN and CDR2 is SYDVKM. The CDR3 sequence is 13 residues long. The germline V and J ends were trimmed by 4 bases and 8 bases, with 14 bases remaining between them. The CDR3 reads CASSYTNRGGYTF. The DNA of the CDR3 is TGTGCCAGCAGTTACACTAACCGAGGGGGCTACACCTTC.

The V gene is TRBV4-1, the J gene TRBJ2-5; 9 positions match TRBD2. From germline, CDR1 is MGHRA and CDR2 YSYEKL. The CDR3 spans 18 residues. The trim removed 0 bases at V and 2 bases at J, leaving 10 bases unmatched. CDR3 nucleotides: TGCGCCAGCAGCCAAGATGGGGATAGCGGGAGCTCACAAGAGACCCAGTACTTC. This encodes CASSQDGDSGSSQETQYF.

The gene calls are TRBV3-1 (or the pseudogene TRBV3-2) and TRBJ2-3; 8 nucleotides line up with TRBD2. In germline, CDR1 is LGHDT, CDR2 YNNKEL (reference sequence). This CDR3 is built from 17 residues. Losses at the gene ends were 4 bases for V and 2 bases for J; bases not matched to a gene: 11. The CDR3 sequence: CASSLVAREGFTDTQYF. CDR3 coding DNA: TGTGCCAGCAGCCTTGTGGCCCGGGAGGGTTTCACAGATACGCAGTATTTT.

The J gene is TRBJ2-7, the V gene TRBV12-3 or TRBV12-4; TRBD2 agrees at 11 bases. The V gene end was trimmed by 8 bases and the J gene end by 1 base; junction bases not matched to a gene: 1. The CDR3 spans 13 residues. The CDR3 bases are TGTGCCAGCGGGACTAGCGGTTCCTACGAGCAGTACTTC. It encodes CASGTSGSYEQYF.

This clone was observed a few times. V gene TRBV28 combines with J gene TRBJ1-2; 7 positions match TRBD1. V was clipped by 4 bases and J by 2 bases; unmatched bases: 4. CDR1 and CDR2 (germline): MDHEN, SYDVKM. This CDR3 spans 14 amino acids. The CDR3 DNA reads as TGTGCCAGCAGTTCTGGGACAGCCAACTATGGCTACACCTTC. As protein: CASSSGTANYGYTF.

The chain combines TRBV27 with TRBJ2-7; TRBD1 might be the D (6 bases). Germline V CDR1 and CDR2: MNHEY, SMNVEV (reference sequence). The CDR3 is 14 residues long. V dropped 1 base and J dropped 4 bases, with 11 bases sitting between them. The CDR3: CASSLFRGLYEQYF. For the CDR3, the DNA is TGTGCCAGCAGTTTATTTAGGGGGTTGTACGAGCAGTACTTC.

The chain uses TRBV5-1 and TRBJ1-4; 7 positions agree with TRBD1. The junction had 1 base not matched to a gene; V was cut back by 2 bases and J by 0 bases. This CDR3 comprises 15 residues. Germline V lookup: CDR1 SGHRS, CDR2 YFSETQ. The CDR3 DNA reads as TGCGCCAGCAGCTTTCAGGGGGCAACTAATGAAAAACTGTTTTTT. Translation gives CASSFQGATNEKLFF.

This chain uses TRBV7-2 with TRBJ1-1; D not certain. The V end lost 5 bases, the J end lost 8 bases, and 12 bases lay between the germline ends. The CDR3 has 12 amino acids. Germline V gene lookup returns CDR1 SGHTA and CDR2 FQGNSA. CDR3: CASSPLAVEAFF. CDR3 DNA: TGTGCCAGCAGCCCTCTGGCAGTAGAAGCTTTCTTT.

V is TRBV5-1 and J is TRBJ2-7; 9 bases match TRBD1. Germline CDR1 and CDR2: SGHRS and YFSETQ. CDR3 length: 16 amino acids. Losses at the gene ends were 4 bases for V and 5 bases for J; bases not matched to a gene: 13. CDR3 region: CASSLSYGTGINEQYF. The CDR3, as DNA: TGCGCCAGCAGCCTGTCCTATGGGACAGGGATAAACGAGCAGTACTTC. Drawing the rest from reference TRBV5-1 and TRBJ2-7, the complete variable domain is KAGVTQTPRYLIKTRGQQVTLSCSPISGHRSVSWYQQTPGQGLQFLFEYFSETQRNKGNFPGRFSGRQFSNSRSEMNVSTLELGDSALYLCASSLSYGTGINEQYFGPGTRLTVT.

This clone has a handful of counts. The chain is built from TRBV28 and TRBJ1-2; TRBD1 might be the D (6 bases). The CDR3 covers 11 residues. Germline V gene lookup returns CDR1 MDHEN and CDR2 SYDVKM. The CDR3 loop is CASQRGYGYTF. The CDR3 nucleotides are TGTGCTAGCCAGAGGGGGTATGGCTACACCTTC.

The CDR3, as DNA: TGTGCCAGCATTAAGGGACAGGGCGGCCCAGATACGCAGTATTTT. Protein: CASIKGQGGPDTQYF. The gene calls are TRBV2 and TRBJ2-3; 9 nucleotides agree with TRBD1. The trim removed 7 bases at V and 4 bases at J, leaving 9 bases unmatched. The CDR3 has 15 residues. Germline assignment: CDR1 SNHLY and CDR2 FYNNEI.

The chain uses TRBV7-2 and TRBJ2-7; 10 positions agree with TRBD2. From germline, CDR1 is SGHTA and CDR2 FQGNSA. The CDR3 spans 15 residues. The V gene end was trimmed by 0 bases and the J gene end by 7 bases; junction bases not matched to a gene: 6. The CDR3 spells CASSLALAGAGEQYF. CDR3 sequence (DNA): TGTGCCAGCAGCTTAGCGCTAGCGGGAGCTGGTGAGCAGTACTTC. Drawing the rest from reference TRBV7-2 and TRBJ2-7, the complete variable domain is GAGVSQSPSNKVTEKGKDVELRCDPISGHTALYWYRQSLGQGLEFLIYFQGNSAPDKSGLPSDRFSAERTGGSVSTLTIQRTQQEDSAVYLCASSLALAGAGEQYFGPGTRLTVT.

The chain uses TRBV4-1 and TRBJ1-2, with 8 bases identical to TRBD1. Germline lookup yields CDR1 MGHRA and CDR2 YSYEKL. Germline trimming cut 0 bases from V and 8 bases from J; bases unmatched to any gene: 8. There are 15 residues in the CDR3. CDR3 loop: CASSQEEPGGWGYTF. The CDR3 DNA follows: TGCGCCAGCAGCCAAGAAGAGCCAGGGGGCTGGGGCTACACCTTC.

The V and J genes are TRBV27 and TRBJ2-1; D not certain. This CDR3 is built from 13 residues. In germline, CDR1 is MNHEY, CDR2 SMNVEV (reference sequence). Between the trimmed V and J ends, which lost 6 bases and 4 bases, there was a span of 10 bases. CDR3 residues: CASRETNYNEQFF. The CDR3, as DNA: TGTGCCAGCAGGGAGACCAATTACAATGAGCAGTTCTTC.

This clone was detected once. The V call is TRBV2, the J call TRBJ2-2; tentative D call: TRBD1 (6 bases). The CDR3 length is 12 residues. V gave up 10 bases and J gave up 3 bases, with 9 bases separating them. The V gene's germline CDR1 is SNHLY and CDR2 FYNNEI. The CDR3 region is CATRTDTGELFF. The CDR3 DNA reads as TGTGCCACCCGGACAGACACCGGGGAGCTGTTTTTT.

The rearrangement uses TRBV5-4 and TRBJ2-7; D is possibly TRBD2 (5 bases). CDR3 length equals 14 residues. The V gene lost 0 bases and the J gene lost 3 bases, with 10 bases spanning the gap. Germline CDR1 SGHNT, CDR2 YYREEE (reference sequence). CDR3 sequence: CASSLGGVRYEQYF. As DNA, the CDR3 is TGTGCCAGCAGCTTGGGGGGAGTACGCTACGAGCAGTACTTC. Filled out from reference TRBV5-4 and TRBJ2-7, the complete variable domain reads ETGVTQSPTHLIKTRGQQVTLRCSSQSGHNTVSWYQQALGQGPQFIFQYYREEENGRGNFPPRFSGLQFPNYSSELNVNALELDDSALYLCASSLGGVRYEQYFGPGTRLTVT.

The chain carries TRBV18 and TRBJ2-5; 9 bases agree with TRBD1. The CDR3 extends over 15 amino acids. V lost 6 bases to trimming and J lost 2 bases; unmatched junction nucleotides: 7. The germline CDR1 and CDR2 sequences are KGHSH and LQKENI. CDR3 region: CASSRQGELQETQYF. CDR3 in DNA: TGTGCCAGCTCGCGACAGGGGGAACTTCAAGAGACCCAGTACTTC.

This chain connects TRBV24-1 to TRBJ2-5, with TRBD2 as a possible D gene (6 bases). The CDR3 sequence is 15 residues long. Trimming stripped 5 bases from V and 4 bases from J, with 16 bases between. CDR1 KGHDR and CDR2 SFDVKD come from the germline V gene. The CDR3 sequence: CATSATTSLGETQYF. The DNA of the CDR3 is TGTGCCACCAGTGCCACGACTAGTCTGGGAGAGACCCAGTACTTC.

This chain connects TRBV19 to TRBJ1-6; D unclear. V was trimmed by 3 bases and J by 3 bases, leaving 18 bases between them. The CDR3 is 18 amino acids. Germline lookup yields CDR1 LNHDA and CDR2 SQIVND (reference sequence). The CDR3 loop is CASSIQKANSGYNSPLHF. The DNA of the CDR3 is TGTGCCAGTAGTATCCAGAAGGCGAATTCAGGCTATAATTCACCCCTCCACTTT.

The rearrangement joins TRBV2 to TRBJ2-7, with a tentative D call TRBD1 (6 bases). Between the trimmed V and J ends, which lost 0 bases and 3 bases, there was a span of 12 bases. The V gene's germline CDR1 is SNHLY and CDR2 FYNNEI. The CDR3 is made up of 15 amino acids. The CDR3 is CASSEAPGVGYEQYF. The CDR3 DNA reads TGTGCCAGCAGTGAAGCGCCAGGGGTAGGCTACGAGCAGTACTTC.

This clone was observed once. The J gene is TRBJ2-1, the V gene TRBV14; D perhaps matches TRBD1 (5 bases). CDR1 SGHDN and CDR2 FVKESK come from the germline V gene. The CDR3 totals 16 residues. Trimming left V 5 bases short and J 4 bases short, with 18 bases between. DNA for the CDR3: TGTGCCAGCAGCGTCACGCCGACAGCAAAATACAATGAGCAGTTCTTC. It yields the protein CASSVTPTAKYNEQFF.

This chain connects TRBV20-1 to TRBJ2-7; 13 bases are a match to TRBD2. CDR1 is DFQATT, CDR2 SNEGSKA, per germline (reference sequence). The CDR3 is made up of 15 amino acids. V gave up 3 bases and J gave up 4 bases; unmatched junction bases: 6. CDR3 amino acids: CSASAGTSGVYEQYF. CDR3 coding DNA: TGCAGTGCTAGTGCCGGGACTAGCGGGGTTTACGAGCAGTACTTC.